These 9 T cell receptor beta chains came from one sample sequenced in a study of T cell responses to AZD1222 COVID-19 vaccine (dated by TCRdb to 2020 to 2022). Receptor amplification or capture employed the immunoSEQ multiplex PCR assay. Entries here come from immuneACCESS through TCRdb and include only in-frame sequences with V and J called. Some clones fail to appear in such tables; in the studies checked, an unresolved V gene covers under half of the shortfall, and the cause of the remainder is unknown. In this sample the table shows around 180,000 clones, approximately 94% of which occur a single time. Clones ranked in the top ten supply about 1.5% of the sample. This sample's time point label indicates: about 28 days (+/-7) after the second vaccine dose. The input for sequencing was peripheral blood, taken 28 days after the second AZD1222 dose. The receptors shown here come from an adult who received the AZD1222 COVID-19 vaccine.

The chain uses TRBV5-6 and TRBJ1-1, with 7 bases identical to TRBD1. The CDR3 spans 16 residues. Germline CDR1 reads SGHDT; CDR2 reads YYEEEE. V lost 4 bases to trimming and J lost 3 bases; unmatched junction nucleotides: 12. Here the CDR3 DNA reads TGTGCCAGCAGCAGATACAGGGGAGTGGGTGACACTGAAGCTTTCTTT. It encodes CASSRYRGVGDTEAFF.

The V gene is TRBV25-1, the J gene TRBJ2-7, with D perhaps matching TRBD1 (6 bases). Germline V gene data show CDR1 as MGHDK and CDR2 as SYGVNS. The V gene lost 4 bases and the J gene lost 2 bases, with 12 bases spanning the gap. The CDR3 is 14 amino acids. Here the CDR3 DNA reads TGTGCCAGCAGTGGCAGGGGCGCTCCCTACGAGCAGTACTTC. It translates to CASSGRGAPYEQYF.

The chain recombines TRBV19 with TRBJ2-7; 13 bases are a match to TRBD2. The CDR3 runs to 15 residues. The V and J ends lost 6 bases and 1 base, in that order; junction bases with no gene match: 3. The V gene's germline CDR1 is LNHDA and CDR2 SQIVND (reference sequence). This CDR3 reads CASRPTSGGSYEQYF. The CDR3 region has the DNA TGTGCCAGTAGGCCGACTAGCGGGGGGTCCTACGAGCAGTACTTC.

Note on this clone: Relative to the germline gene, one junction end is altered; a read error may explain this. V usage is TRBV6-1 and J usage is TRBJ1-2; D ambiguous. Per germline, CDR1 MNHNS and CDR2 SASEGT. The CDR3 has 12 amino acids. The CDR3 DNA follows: TGTGCCAGCAGCGAAGCTAACTATGGCTACACCTTC. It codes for CASSEANYGYTF.

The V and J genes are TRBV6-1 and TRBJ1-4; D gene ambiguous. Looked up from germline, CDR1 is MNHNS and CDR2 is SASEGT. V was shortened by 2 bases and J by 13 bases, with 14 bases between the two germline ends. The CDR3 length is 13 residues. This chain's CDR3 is CASSETAVSGLFF. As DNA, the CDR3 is TGTGCCAGCAGTGAAACCGCAGTTAGTGGACTGTTTTTT.

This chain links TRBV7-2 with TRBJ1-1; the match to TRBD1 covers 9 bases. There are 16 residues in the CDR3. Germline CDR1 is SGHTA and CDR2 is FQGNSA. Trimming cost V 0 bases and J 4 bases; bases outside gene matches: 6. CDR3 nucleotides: TGTGCCAGCAGCTTAGCTTTCCCGACAGGGGGCACTGAAGCTTTCTTT. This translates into CASSLAFPTGGTEAFF.

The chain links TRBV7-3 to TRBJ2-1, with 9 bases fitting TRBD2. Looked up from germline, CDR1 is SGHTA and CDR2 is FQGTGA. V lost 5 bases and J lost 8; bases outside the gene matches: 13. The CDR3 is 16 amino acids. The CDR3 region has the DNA TGTGCCAGCAGCCCGAATTCAGCGGGAGGCGGGGATGAGCAGTTCTTC. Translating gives CASSPNSAGGGDEQFF.

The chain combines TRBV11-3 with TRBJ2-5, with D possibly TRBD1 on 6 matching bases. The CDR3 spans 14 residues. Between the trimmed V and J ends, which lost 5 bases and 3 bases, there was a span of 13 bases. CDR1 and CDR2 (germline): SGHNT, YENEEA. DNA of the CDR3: TGTGCCAGCAGCGCGTCTTACAGGGAAGAGACCCAGTACTTC. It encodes CASSASYREETQYF.

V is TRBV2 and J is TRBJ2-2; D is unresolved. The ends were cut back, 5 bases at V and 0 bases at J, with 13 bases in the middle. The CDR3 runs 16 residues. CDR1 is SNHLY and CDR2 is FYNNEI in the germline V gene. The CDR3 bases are TGTGCCAGCAGTTTACTCGGGCGCTCGAACACCGGGGAGCTGTTTTTT. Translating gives CASSLLGRSNTGELFF.